This TCR beta chain was sequenced in a study of cytomegalovirus exposure and HLA in healthy donors. CDR1 is SQVTM and CDR2 is ANQGSEA in the germline V gene. The CDR3 runs 13 residues. The V gene lost 6 bases and the J gene lost 2 bases, with 13 bases spanning the gap. The PCR contained 60 Vbeta and 13 Jbeta primers. TCRdb keeps only in-frame clones here, not all; method: immunoSEQ multiplex PCR. The repertoire has under 120,000 clones, approximately 66% of them found once; the top ten carry under 13%. As to this clone: Other nucleotide sequences in the sample specify the same CDR3.

This chain links TRBV29-1 with TRBJ1-1; D might be TRBD1 (5 bases). The sequenced sample consisted of PBMCs. The clonotype was recovered from a man between 35 and 55 years old in good health and CMV-seropositive. The CDR3 DNA sequence: TGCAGCGTGGGAACAGGTAGCAACACTGAAGCTTTCTTT. This sequence encodes CSVGTGSNTEAFF.